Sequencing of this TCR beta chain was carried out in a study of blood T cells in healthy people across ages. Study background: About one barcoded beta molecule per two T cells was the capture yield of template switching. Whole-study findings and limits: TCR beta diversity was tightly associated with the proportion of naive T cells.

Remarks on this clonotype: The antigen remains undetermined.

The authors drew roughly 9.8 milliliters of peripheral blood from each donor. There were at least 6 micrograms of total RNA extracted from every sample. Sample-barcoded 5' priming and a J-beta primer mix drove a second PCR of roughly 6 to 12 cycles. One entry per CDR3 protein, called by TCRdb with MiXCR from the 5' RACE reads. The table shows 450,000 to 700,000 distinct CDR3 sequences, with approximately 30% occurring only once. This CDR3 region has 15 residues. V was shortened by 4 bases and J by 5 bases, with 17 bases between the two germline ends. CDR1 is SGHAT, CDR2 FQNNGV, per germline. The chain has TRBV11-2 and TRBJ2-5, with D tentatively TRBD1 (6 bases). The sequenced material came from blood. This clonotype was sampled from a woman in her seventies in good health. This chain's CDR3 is CASSSQGYQGETQYF. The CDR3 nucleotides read TGTGCCAGCAGCTCTCAGGGGTACCAGGGGGAGACCCAGTACTTC.